Detailed here is one T cell receptor (beta chain). Its antigen is unidentified. As the method for making TCR beta libraries, quantitative 5'-RACE with molecular barcodes was used. TCRdb called the 5' RACE reads again in MiXCR, with one record for every CDR3 protein. This table holds over 600,000 distinct CDR3 sequences, about 20% found once. Per the germline V gene, CDR1 is DFQATT and CDR2 is SNEGSKA (reference sequence). V lost 1 base, J lost 4 bases, and 14 bases lay in between. The CDR3 extends over 14 amino acids. This entry comes from a study of CD8 T cells in ankylosing spondylitis. Study results and caveats: Significantly higher representation of disease-linked clones was reported for matched ankylosing spondylitis synovial fluid. Both synovial fluid and blood in reactive arthritis had previously been reported to carry some motif variants. Characteristic, it appeared, of ankylosing spondylitis blood was a TCR beta motif of 7 or 8 highly homologous variants.

The sequencing input was blood, either unsorted or a sorted T cell fraction (not recorded which). The receptor's source is a male donor with ankylosing spondylitis. The rearrangement links TRBV20-1 to TRBJ2-7; D is ambiguous. CDR3 sequence reads: CSARGAPPPYEQYF. In DNA, the CDR3 is TGCAGTGCTAGAGGGGCTCCCCCCCCTTACGAGCAGTACTTC.